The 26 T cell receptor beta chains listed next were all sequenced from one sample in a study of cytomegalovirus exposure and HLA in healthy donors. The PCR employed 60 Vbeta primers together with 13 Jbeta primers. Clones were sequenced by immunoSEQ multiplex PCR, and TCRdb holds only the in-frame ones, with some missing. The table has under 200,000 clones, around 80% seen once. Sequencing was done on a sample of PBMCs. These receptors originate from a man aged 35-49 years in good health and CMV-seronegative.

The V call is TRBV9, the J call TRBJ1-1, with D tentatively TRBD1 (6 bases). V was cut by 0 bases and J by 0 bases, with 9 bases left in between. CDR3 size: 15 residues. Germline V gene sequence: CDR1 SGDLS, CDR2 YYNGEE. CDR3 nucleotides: TGTGCCAGCAGCGTAGTGGGGGCAATGAACACTGAAGCTTTCTTT. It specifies CASSVVGAMNTEAFF.

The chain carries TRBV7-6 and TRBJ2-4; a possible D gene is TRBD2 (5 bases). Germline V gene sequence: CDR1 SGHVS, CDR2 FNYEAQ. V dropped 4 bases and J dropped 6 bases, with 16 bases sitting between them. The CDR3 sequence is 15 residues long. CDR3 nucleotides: TGTGCCAGCAGCTCTCGCACCGAGGGTCTAAACATTCAGTACTTC. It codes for CASSSRTEGLNIQYF.

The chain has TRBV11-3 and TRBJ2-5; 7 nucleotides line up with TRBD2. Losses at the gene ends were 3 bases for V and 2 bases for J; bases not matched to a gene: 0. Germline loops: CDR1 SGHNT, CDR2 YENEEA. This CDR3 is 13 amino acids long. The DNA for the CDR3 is TGTGCCAGCAGCTTCGGGGGGCAAGAGACCCAGTACTTC. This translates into CASSFGGQETQYF.

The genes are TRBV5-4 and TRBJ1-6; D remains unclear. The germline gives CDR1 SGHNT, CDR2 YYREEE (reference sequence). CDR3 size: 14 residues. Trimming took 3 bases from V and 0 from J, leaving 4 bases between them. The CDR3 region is CASSWSSYNSPLHF. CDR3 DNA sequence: TGTGCCAGCAGCTGGAGCTCCTATAATTCACCCCTCCACTTT.

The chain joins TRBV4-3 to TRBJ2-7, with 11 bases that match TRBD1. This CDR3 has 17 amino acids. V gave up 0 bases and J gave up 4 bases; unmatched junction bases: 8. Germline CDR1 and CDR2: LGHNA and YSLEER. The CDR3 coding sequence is TGCGCCAGCAGCCAAGATGATGGACAGGGGGCGGCTTACGAGCAGTACTTC. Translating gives CASSQDDGQGAAYEQYF.

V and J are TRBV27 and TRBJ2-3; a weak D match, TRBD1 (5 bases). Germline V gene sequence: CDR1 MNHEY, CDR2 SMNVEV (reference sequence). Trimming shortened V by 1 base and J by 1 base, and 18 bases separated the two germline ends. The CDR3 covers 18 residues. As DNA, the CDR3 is TGTGCCAGCAGTTTATTAATAGAGTGGGAACAGGGCACAGATACGCAGTATTTT. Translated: CASSLLIEWEQGTDTQYF.

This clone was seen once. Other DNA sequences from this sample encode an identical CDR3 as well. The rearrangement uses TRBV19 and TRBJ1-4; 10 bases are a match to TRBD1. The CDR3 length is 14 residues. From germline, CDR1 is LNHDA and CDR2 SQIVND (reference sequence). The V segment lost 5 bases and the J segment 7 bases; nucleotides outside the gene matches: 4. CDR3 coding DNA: TGTGCCAGTAGTTCCGGGACAGGGGTTGAAAAACTGTTTTTT. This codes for CASSSGTGVEKLFF.

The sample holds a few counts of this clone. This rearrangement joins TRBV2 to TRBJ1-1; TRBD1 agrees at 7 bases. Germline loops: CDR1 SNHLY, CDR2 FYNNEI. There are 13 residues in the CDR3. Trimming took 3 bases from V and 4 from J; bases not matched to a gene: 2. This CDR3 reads CASSDRGTTEAFF. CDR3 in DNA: TGTGCCAGCAGTGACAGGGGGACCACTGAAGCTTTCTTT.

CDR3 amino acids: CASSPAGTGTETQYF. The CDR3 DNA sequence: TGTGCCAGCAGCCCGGCCGGGACAGGGACGGAGACCCAGTACTTC. V usage is TRBV5-6 and J usage is TRBJ2-5; 9 nucleotides match TRBD1. Looked up from germline, CDR1 is SGHDT and CDR2 is YYEEEE. V was pared by 4 bases and J by 5 bases, with 9 bases of the junction left unmatched. This CDR3 comprises 15 residues.

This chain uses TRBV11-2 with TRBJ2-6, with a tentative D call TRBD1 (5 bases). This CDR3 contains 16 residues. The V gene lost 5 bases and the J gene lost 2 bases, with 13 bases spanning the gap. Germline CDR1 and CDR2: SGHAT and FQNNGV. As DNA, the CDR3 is TGTGCCAGCAGCGCCCAGGGCCGGACTGGGGCCAACGTCCTGACTTTC. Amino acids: CASSAQGRTGANVLTF.

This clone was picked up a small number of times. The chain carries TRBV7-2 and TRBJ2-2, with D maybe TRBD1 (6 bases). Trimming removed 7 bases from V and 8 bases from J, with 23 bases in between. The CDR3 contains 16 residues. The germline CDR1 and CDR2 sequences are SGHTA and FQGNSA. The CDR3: CASTQGSGMSRGELFF. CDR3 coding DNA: TGTGCCAGCACCCAGGGGAGCGGAATGAGTAGAGGGGAGCTGTTTTTT.

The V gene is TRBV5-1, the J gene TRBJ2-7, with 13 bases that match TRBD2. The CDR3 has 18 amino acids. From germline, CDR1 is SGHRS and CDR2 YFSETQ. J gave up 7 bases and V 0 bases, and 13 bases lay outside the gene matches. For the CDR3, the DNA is TGCGCCAGCAGCTTGGCCTCTGGACTAGCGGGAGTCCGACGGGAGCAGTACTTC. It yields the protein CASSLASGLAGVRREQYF.

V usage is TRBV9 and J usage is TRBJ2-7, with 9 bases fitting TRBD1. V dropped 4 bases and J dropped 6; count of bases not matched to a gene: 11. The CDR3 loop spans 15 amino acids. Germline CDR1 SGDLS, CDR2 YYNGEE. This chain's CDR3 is CASSPNTGGGGEQYF. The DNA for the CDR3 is TGTGCCAGCAGCCCCAATACAGGGGGCGGGGGCGAGCAGTACTTC.

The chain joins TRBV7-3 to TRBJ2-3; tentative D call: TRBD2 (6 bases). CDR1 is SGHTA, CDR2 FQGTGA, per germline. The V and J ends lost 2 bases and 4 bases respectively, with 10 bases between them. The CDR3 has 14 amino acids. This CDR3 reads CASSLLGGSDTQYF. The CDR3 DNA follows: TGTGCCAGCAGCTTACTGGGAGGTTCAGATACGCAGTATTTT.

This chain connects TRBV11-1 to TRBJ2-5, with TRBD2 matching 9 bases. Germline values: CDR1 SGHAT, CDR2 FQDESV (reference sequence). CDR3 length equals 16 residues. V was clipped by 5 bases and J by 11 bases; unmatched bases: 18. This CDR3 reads CASSRISGSVVGEQYF. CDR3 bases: TGTGCCAGCAGCCGAATTAGCGGGAGTGTAGTAGGAGAGCAGTACTTC.

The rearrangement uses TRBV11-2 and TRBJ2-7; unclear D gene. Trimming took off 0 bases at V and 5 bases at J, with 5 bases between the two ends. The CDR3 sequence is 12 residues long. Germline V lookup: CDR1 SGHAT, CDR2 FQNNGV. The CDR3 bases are TGTGCCAGCAGCTTAGATATCCACGAGCAGTACTTC. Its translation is CASSLDIHEQYF.

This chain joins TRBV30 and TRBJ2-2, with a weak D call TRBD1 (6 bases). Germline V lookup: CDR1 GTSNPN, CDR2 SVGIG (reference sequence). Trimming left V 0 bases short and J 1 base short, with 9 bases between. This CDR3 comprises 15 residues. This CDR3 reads CAWSVPQGNTGELFF. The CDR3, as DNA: TGTGCCTGGAGTGTCCCACAGGGGAACACCGGGGAGCTGTTTTTT.

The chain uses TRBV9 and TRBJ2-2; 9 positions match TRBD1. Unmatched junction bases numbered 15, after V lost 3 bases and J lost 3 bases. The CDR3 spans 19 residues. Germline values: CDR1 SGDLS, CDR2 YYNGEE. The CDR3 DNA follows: TGTGCCAGCAGCGCTAAACCGGGACAGGGTTCGTTTTACACCGGGGAGCTGTTTTTT. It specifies CASSAKPGQGSFYTGELFF.

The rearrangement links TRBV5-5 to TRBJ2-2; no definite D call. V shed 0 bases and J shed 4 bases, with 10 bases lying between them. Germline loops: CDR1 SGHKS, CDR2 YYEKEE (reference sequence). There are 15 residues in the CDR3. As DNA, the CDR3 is TGTGCCAGCAGCTTGGATTGGCAGTCCACCGGGGAGCTGTTTTTT. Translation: CASSLDWQSTGELFF.

The CDR3 DNA reads TGTGCCAGCAGCTCCGGGGGGGTAGAGACCCAGTACTTC. Translation: CASSSGGVETQYF. This chain uses TRBV2 with TRBJ2-5; the match to TRBD2 covers 8 bases. The ends lost 6 bases at V and 4 bases at J; junction bases unmatched: 4. Germline V gene data show CDR1 as SNHLY and CDR2 as FYNNEI. This CDR3 comprises 13 residues.

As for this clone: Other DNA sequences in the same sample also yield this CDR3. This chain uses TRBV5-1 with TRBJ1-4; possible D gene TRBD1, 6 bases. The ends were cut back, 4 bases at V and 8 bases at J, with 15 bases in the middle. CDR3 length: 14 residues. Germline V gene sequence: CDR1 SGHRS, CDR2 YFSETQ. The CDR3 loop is CASSLGTTLEKLFF. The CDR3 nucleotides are TGCGCCAGCAGCCTCGGGACAACATTGGAAAAACTGTTTTTT.

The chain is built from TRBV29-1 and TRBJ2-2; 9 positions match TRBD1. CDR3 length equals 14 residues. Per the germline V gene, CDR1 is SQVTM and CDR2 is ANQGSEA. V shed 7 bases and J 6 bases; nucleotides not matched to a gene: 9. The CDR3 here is CSAHRGQISGELFF. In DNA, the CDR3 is TGCAGCGCCCACAGGGGGCAGATTTCCGGGGAGCTGTTTTTT.

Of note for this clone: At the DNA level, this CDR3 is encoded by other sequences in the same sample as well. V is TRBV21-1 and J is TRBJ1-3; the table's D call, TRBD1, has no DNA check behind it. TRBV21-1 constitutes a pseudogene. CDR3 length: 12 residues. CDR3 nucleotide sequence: TGTGCCAACAGGACAGGGGGAAACACCATATATTTT. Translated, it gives CANRTGGNTIYF.

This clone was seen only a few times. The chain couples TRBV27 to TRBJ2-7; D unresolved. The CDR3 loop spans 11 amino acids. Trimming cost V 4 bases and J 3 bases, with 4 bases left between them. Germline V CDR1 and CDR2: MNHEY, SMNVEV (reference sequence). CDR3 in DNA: TGTGCCAGCAGTTCGAGCTACGAGCAGTACTTC. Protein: CASSSSYEQYF.

CDR3 in DNA: TGTGCCAGCAGCCCGAGGGGGCGCGATGATGAAAAACTGTTTTTT. Translating it yields CASSPRGRDDEKLFF. V is TRBV7-2 and J is TRBJ1-4; 7 positions match TRBD1. The J segment lost 6 bases and the V segment lost 5 bases, leaving 9 bases of the junction unmatched. There are 15 residues in the CDR3. From germline, CDR1 is SGHTA and CDR2 FQGNSA.

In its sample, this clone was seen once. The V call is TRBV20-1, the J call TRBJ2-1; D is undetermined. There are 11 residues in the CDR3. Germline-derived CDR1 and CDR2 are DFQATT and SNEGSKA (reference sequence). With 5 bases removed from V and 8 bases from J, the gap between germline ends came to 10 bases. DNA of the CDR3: TGCAGTGCTTACGATCGGTATGAGCAGTTCTTC. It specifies CSAYDRYEQFF.